This entry lists 20 T cell receptor beta chains sequenced from one sample in a study of T cell changes during pregnancy in multiple sclerosis. The method was immunoSEQ multiplex PCR; TCRdb's version includes in-frame clones alone and lacks a portion of them. The sample comprises 75,000 to 100,000 clones, just over 90% of which are singletons, and more than 2% rests with the top ten. The sample in question was peripheral blood, obtained after pregnancy. Receptors were obtained from a female donor in good health, enrolled as a control in a pregnancy study.

This chain uses TRBV28 with TRBJ2-7; the D is unclear. The CDR3 loop spans 13 amino acids. Trimming shortened V by 7 bases and J by 2 bases, and 12 bases separated the two germline ends. In germline, CDR1 is MDHEN, CDR2 SYDVKM. In DNA, the CDR3 is TGTGCCAGCAATGGTGCGGAGACCTACGAGCAGTACTTC. Amino acids: CASNGAETYEQYF.

CDR3 nucleotide sequence: TGTGCCAGCAGGGGGAGCGAGGGAACTTTCTTT. Protein product: CASRGSEGTFF. The chain links TRBV7-8 to TRBJ1-1; no firm D call. This CDR3 spans 11 amino acids. The germline CDR1 and CDR2 sequences are SGHVS and FQNEAQ. V lost 6 bases and J 12 bases, leaving 14 bases between the germline ends.

The chain links TRBV5-6 to TRBJ2-7; D possibly corresponds to TRBD2 (5 bases). The CDR3 runs 13 residues. The V end lost 5 bases, the J end lost 5 bases, and 14 bases lay between the germline ends. The germline V gene has CDR1 SGHDT and CDR2 YYEEEE. The CDR3 spells CASRRVGVNEQYF. CDR3 nucleotide sequence: TGTGCCAGCAGGCGTGTCGGGGTTAACGAGCAGTACTTC.

This chain links TRBV4-2 with TRBJ2-7, with D possibly being TRBD2 (5 bases). The V and J ends lost 0 bases and 6 bases respectively, with 18 bases between them. This CDR3 comprises 16 residues. From germline, CDR1 is LGHNA and CDR2 YNFKEQ. The DNA of the CDR3 is TGTGCCAGCAGCCAAGAAATCGAGCGGAGATATGGCGAGCAGTACTTC. Its protein product is CASSQEIERRYGEQYF.

The chain is built from TRBV7-2 and TRBJ1-5; weak D call: TRBD1 (5 bases). With 5 bases removed from V and 0 bases from J, the gap between germline ends came to 11 bases. CDR1 is SGHTA and CDR2 is FQGNSA in the germline V gene. The length of the CDR3 is 15 residues. CDR3 amino acids: CASSPLTASNQPQHF. CDR3 bases: TGTGCCAGCAGCCCCTTGACAGCTAGCAATCAGCCCCAGCATTTT. Full variable domain (outside the CDR3, taken from reference TRBV7-2 and TRBJ1-5): GAGVSQSPSNKVTEKGKDVELRCDPISGHTALYWYRQSLGQGLEFLIYFQGNSAPDKSGLPSDRFSAERTGGSVSTLTIQRTQQEDSAVYLCASSPLTASNQPQHFGDGTRLSIL.

This rearrangement joins TRBV6-1 to TRBJ2-1; the D is unclear. The V and J ends lost 6 bases and 0 bases respectively, with 9 bases between them. The CDR3 is 14 residues long. Per germline, CDR1 MNHNS and CDR2 SASEGT. Here the CDR3 DNA reads TGTGCCAGCAGACCACTTAGCTCCTACAATGAGCAGTTCTTC. It encodes CASRPLSSYNEQFF.

V usage is TRBV11-3 and J usage is TRBJ2-1, with D possibly matching TRBD1 (7 bases). V was pared by 0 bases and J by 0 bases, with 15 bases between. The length of the CDR3 is 18 residues. In germline, CDR1 is SGHNT, CDR2 YENEEA. The CDR3 bases are TGTGCCAGCAGCTTAGATCAGGGGGGTTCAAGCTCCTACAATGAGCAGTTCTTC. It is translated as CASSLDQGGSSSYNEQFF.

The chain recombines TRBV10-3 with TRBJ2-5; D is unresolved. TRBJ2-7 matches the DNA end more closely, so the J call is doubtful. Germline CDR1 reads ENHRY; CDR2 reads SYGVKD. The CDR3 extends over 12 amino acids. The CDR3 here is CAISESGYEQYF. CDR3 coding DNA: TGTGCCATCAGTGAGTCCGGGTACGAGCAGTACTTC.

The V gene is TRBV9, the J gene TRBJ1-1; TRBD1 is a possible D gene (5 bases). This CDR3 spans 16 amino acids. Germline values: CDR1 SGDLS, CDR2 YYNGEE. V was trimmed by 2 bases and J by 0 bases, leaving 14 bases between them. DNA of the CDR3: TGTGCCAGCAGCGTGGGGGGGAGCGAGATGAACACTGAAGCTTTCTTT. Translating it yields CASSVGGSEMNTEAFF.

This clone was counted a single time. The chain has TRBV14 and TRBJ2-2, with unresolved D. CDR1 is SGHDN and CDR2 is FVKESK in the germline V gene. V was shortened by 0 bases and J by 5 bases, with 7 bases between the two germline ends. The CDR3 totals 14 residues. The CDR3 loop is CASSQDLGTGELFF. In DNA form, the CDR3 reads TGTGCCAGCAGCCAAGATCTAGGTACCGGGGAGCTGTTTTTT.

The chain joins TRBV25-1 to TRBJ2-1; 8 bases line up with TRBD2. V dropped 3 bases and J dropped 0; count of bases not matched to a gene: 4. The CDR3 covers 16 residues. Germline V gene lookup returns CDR1 MGHDK and CDR2 SYGVNS. For the CDR3, the DNA is TGTGCCAGCAGTGAGAGCGGGAGAGGCTCCTACAATGAGCAGTTCTTC. Amino acids: CASSESGRGSYNEQFF.

The chain uses TRBV4-1 and TRBJ1-3; 8 positions match TRBD1. V was clipped by 1 base and J by 5 bases; unmatched bases: 7. CDR1 is MGHRA and CDR2 is YSYEKL in the germline V gene. The CDR3 is made up of 16 amino acids. The CDR3 DNA sequence: TGCGCCAGCAGCCAAGGCAGACAGGGGTTGAGAAACACCATATATTTT. Its protein is CASSQGRQGLRNTIYF.

The chain has TRBV6-4 and TRBJ2-7; 10 positions match TRBD2. Unmatched junction bases numbered 8, after V lost 3 bases and J lost 0 bases. CDR3 length: 17 residues. Germline assignment: CDR1 MRHNA and CDR2 SNTAGT. The CDR3 loop reads CASSDVLAGASSYEQYF. In DNA form, the CDR3 reads TGTGCCAGCAGTGATGTTCTAGCGGGGGCAAGCTCCTACGAGCAGTACTTC.

This clone was detected only a few times. This rearrangement joins TRBV6-5 to TRBJ1-5; no definite D call. Trimming took 2 bases from V and 7 from J, leaving 9 bases between them. This CDR3 region has 13 residues. Germline CDR1 is MNHEY and CDR2 is SVGAGI. The CDR3 DNA sequence: TGTGCCAGCAGTTACGGCAGAGGCCAGCCCCAGCATTTT. Translation: CASSYGRGQPQHF.

The rearrangement joins TRBV5-1 to TRBJ1-2, with 7 bases lining up with TRBD1. Germline CDR1 and CDR2: SGHRS and YFSETQ. There are 18 residues in the CDR3. V shed 0 bases, J shed 1 base, and the junction held 12 bases outside the gene matches. This chain's CDR3 is CASSLDFATGQLNYGYTF. CDR3 nucleotide sequence: TGCGCCAGCAGCTTGGACTTCGCCACGGGACAGCTTAACTATGGCTACACCTTC.

The chain has TRBV5-4 and TRBJ2-5; weak D call: TRBD2 (6 bases). Germline lookup yields CDR1 SGHNT and CDR2 YYREEE (reference sequence). The CDR3 runs 13 residues. The ends were cut back, 1 base at V and 4 bases at J, with 8 bases in the middle. The CDR3 DNA reads TGTGCCAGCAGCTTGTTCGGGGGAGAGACCCAGTACTTC. This translates into CASSLFGGETQYF.

The rearrangement links TRBV15 to TRBJ1-1; no reliable D call. The CDR3 spans 14 residues. Germline-derived CDR1 and CDR2 are LNHNV and YYDKDF (reference sequence). V was trimmed by 8 bases and J by 4 bases, leaving 17 bases between them. CDR3 sequence reads: CATRQPQAGTEAFF. The CDR3 DNA reads as TGTGCCACCCGTCAACCCCAGGCGGGCACTGAAGCTTTCTTT.

This sequence joins TRBV7-9 and TRBJ1-6, with unresolved D. The CDR3 is made up of 15 amino acids. V lost 5 bases to trimming and J lost 8 bases, with 16 bases between them. CDR1 is SEHNR, CDR2 FQNEAQ, per germline (reference sequence). The CDR3 DNA reads TGTGCCAGCAGCCCCGGCGCAGTCCTAGATTCACCCCTCCACTTT. Residues: CASSPGAVLDSPLHF.

This chain joins TRBV21-1 and TRBJ1-5. TRBV21-1 is noted as a pseudogene. The CDR3 consists of 17 residues. Here the CDR3 reads CASAQSSGGVVNQPQHF. The CDR3 DNA sequence: TGTGCCAGCGCCCAAAGTTCGGGGGGGGTTGTCAATCAGCCCCAGCATTTT.

This clone showed up just once. The chain recombines TRBV5-1 with TRBJ2-3; D is perhaps TRBD1 (5 bases). This CDR3 region has 12 residues. Germline V gene sequence: CDR1 SGHRS, CDR2 YFSETQ. V was trimmed by 5 bases and J by 4 bases, leaving 8 bases between them. The CDR3 nucleotides read TGCGCCAGCAGGATAGGGGCAGATACGCAGTATTTT. It specifies CASRIGADTQYF.